A selection of T cell receptor beta chains follows, all from one sample in a study of cytomegalovirus exposure and HLA in healthy donors. Method: immunoSEQ multiplex PCR; TCRdb's copy keeps in-frame clones and lacks some. The sample contains 150,000 to 200,000 clones, 79% of which appear only once. Sequenced material: PBMCs. The receptor set was obtained from a woman aged 45-59 years in good health and CMV-seronegative. Each CDR3 is given with its conserved first and last residue. Each record gives: D gene, V gene, J gene, clone size, CDR3 protein, CDR3 DNA. A D gene is named only where the DNA matches it firmly. Only part of the rows carry a size: once, few, many, or a class if the clone is expanded.

TRBD1,TRBV9,TRBJ1-2,-,CASSPRDRAGYTF,TGTGCCAGCAGCCCTCGGGACAGGGCGGGCTACACCTTC
TRBD2,TRBV4-3,TRBJ2-1,once,CASSQDSSGFAYNEQFF,TGCGCCAGCAGCCAAGATTCTAGCGGGTTCGCCTACAATGAGCAGTTCTTC
-,TRBV19,TRBJ1-4,-,CATGGGWANEKLFF,TGTGCCACGGGCGGGGGCTGGGCTAATGAAAAACTGTTTTTT
TRBD1,TRBV7-2,TRBJ2-7,-,CASSPPGQENYEQYF,TGTGCCAGCAGCCCACCGGGACAGGAGAACTACGAGCAGTACTTC
TRBD2,TRBV7-2,TRBJ2-7,-,CASSSGLARQYF,TGTGCCAGCAGCTCCGGACTAGCGCGGCAGTACTTC
-,TRBV18,TRBJ2-2,-,CASSPNTAGGYTGELFF,TGTGCCAGCTCACCAAACACGGCCGGAGGGTACACCGGGGAGCTGTTTTTT
-,TRBV7-9,TRBJ2-7,few,CASSSQGGGLYEQYF,TGTGCCAGCAGCTCGCAGGGAGGGGGGCTCTACGAGCAGTACTTC
TRBD1,TRBV18,TRBJ1-1,-,CASSPQGQGMNTEAFF,TGTGCCAGCTCACCCCAGGGACAGGGGATGAACACTGAAGCTTTCTTT
TRBD2,TRBV15,TRBJ2-1,-,CATSRDLAGGRNEQFF,TGTGCCACCAGCAGAGACCTAGCGGGAGGGCGCAATGAGCAGTTCTTC
-,TRBV27,TRBJ2-3,-,CASSLSGPPDTQYF,TGTGCCAGCAGTTTATCGGGCCCCCCAGATACGCAGTATTTT
TRBD2,TRBV5-8,TRBJ2-7,few,CASSPRLAGYEQYF,TGTGCCAGCAGCCCTAGACTAGCGGGATACGAGCAGTACTTC
TRBD2,TRBV7-3,TRBJ2-3,-,CASSLLAGRDTQYF,TGTGCCAGCAGCTTACTAGCGGGTAGGGATACGCAGTATTTT
-,TRBV25-1,TRBJ2-5,once,CASSEWAETQYF,TGTGCCAGCAGTGAATGGGCTGAGACCCAGTACTTC
-,TRBV28,TRBJ2-2,-,CASTRGTLLRTGELFF,TGTGCCAGCACCCGGGGGACCCTTCTGCGCACCGGGGAGCTGTTTTTT